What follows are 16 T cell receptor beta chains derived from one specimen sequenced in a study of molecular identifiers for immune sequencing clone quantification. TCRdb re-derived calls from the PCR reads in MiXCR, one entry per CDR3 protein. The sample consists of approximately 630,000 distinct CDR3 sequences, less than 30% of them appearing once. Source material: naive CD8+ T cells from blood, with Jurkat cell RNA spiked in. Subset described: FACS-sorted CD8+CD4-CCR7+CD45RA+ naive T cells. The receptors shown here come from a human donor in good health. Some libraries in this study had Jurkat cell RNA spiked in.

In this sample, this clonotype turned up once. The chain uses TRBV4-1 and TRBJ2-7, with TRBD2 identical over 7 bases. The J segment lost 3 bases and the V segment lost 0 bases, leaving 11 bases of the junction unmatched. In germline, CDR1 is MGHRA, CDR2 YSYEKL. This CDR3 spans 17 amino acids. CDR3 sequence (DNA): TGCGCCAGCAGCCAAGATTCGACGGGGAGGGCCAACTACGAGCAGTACTTC. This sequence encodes CASSQDSTGRANYEQYF.

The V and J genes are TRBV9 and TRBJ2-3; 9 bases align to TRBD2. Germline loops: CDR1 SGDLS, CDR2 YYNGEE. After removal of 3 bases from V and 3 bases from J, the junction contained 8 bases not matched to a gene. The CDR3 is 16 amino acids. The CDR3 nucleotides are TGTGCCAGCAGCGGAATGAGCGGGGGGCCTACAGATACGCAGTATTTT. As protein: CASSGMSGGPTDTQYF. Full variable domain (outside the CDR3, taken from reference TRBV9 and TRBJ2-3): DSGVTQTPKHLITATGQRVTLRCSPRSGDLSVYWYQQSLDQGLQFLIQYYNGEERAKGNILERFSAQQFPDLHSELNLSSLELGDSALYFCASSGMSGGPTDTQYFGPGTRLTVL.

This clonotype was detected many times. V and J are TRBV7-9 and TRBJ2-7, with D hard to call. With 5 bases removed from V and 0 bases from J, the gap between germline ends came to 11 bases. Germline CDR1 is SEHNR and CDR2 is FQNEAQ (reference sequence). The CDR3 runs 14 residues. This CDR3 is CASSPGPNSYEQYF. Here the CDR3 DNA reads TGTGCCAGCAGCCCTGGACCGAACTCCTACGAGCAGTACTTC. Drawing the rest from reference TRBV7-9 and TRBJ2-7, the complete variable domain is DTGVSQNPRHKITKRGQNVTFRCDPISEHNRLYWYRQTLGQGPEFLTYFQNEAQLEKSRLLSDRFSAERPKGSFSTLEIQRTEQGDSAMYLCASSPGPNSYEQYFGPGTRLTVT.

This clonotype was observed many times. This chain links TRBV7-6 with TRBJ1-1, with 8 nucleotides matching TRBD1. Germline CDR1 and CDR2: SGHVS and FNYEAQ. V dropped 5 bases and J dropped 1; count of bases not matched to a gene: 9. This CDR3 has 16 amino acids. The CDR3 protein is CASSLSDRGANTEAFF. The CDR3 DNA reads TGTGCCAGCAGCCTATCCGACAGGGGAGCGAACACTGAAGCTTTCTTT.

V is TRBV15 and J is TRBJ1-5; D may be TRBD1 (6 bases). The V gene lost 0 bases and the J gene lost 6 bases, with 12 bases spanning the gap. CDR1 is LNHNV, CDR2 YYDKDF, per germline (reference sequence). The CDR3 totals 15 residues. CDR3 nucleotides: TGTGCCACCAGCAGAGATCTGGGGACACTTCAGCCCCAGCATTTT. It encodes CATSRDLGTLQPQHF. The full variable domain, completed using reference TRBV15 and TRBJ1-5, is DAMVIQNPRYQVTQFGKPVTLSCSQTLNHNVMYWYQQKSSQAPKLLFHYYDKDFNNEADTPDNFQSRRPNTSFCFLDIRSPGLGDTAMYLCATSRDLGTLQPQHFGDGTRLSIL.

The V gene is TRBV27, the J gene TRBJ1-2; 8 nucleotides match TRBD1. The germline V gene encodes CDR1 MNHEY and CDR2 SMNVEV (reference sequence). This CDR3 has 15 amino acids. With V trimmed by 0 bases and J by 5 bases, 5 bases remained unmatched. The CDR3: CASSLSRTGTYGYTF. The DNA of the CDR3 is TGTGCCAGCAGTTTATCCCGGACAGGGACTTATGGCTACACCTTC.

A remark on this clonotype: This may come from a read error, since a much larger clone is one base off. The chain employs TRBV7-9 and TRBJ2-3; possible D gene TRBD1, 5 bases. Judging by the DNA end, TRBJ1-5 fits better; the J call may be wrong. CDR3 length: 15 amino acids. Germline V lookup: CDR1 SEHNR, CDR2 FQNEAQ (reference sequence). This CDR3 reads CASSLAWGDADTQHF. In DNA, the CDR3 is TGTGCCAGCAGCTTAGCTTGGGGGGACGCAGATACGCAGCATTTT.

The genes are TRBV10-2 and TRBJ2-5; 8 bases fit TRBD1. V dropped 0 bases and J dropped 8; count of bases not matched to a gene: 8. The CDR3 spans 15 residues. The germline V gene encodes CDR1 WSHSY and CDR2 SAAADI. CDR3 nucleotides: TGCGCCAGCAGTGAGTCGGGGACAGGATTAGGTACCCAGTACTTC. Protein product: CASSESGTGLGTQYF.

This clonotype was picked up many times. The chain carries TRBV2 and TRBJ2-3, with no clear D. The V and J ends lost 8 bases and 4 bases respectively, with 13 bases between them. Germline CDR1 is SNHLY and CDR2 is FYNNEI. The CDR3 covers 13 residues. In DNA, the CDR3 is TGTGCCAGCGGCGACTCGGCCGCAGATACGCAGTATTTT. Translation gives CASGDSAADTQYF.

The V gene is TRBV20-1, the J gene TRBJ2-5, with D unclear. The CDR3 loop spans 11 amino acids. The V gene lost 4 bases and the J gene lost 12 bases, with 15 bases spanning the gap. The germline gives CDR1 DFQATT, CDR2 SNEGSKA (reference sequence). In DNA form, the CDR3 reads TGCAGTGCTAAGTCCGGGTCCCCAAAGTACTTC. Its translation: CSAKSGSPKYF.

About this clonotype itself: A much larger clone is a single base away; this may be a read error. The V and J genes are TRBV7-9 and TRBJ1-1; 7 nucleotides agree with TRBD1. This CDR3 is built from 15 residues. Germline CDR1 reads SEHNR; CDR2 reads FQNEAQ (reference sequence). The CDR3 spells CASSYGDRPPPEAFF. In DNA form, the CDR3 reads TGTGCCAGCAGCTACGGGGACAGACCCCCTCCTGAGGCTTTCTTT. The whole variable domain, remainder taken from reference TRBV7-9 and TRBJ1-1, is DTGVSQNPRHKITKRGQNVTFRCDPISEHNRLYWYRQTLGQGPEFLTYFQNEAQLEKSRLLSDRFSAERPKGSFSTLEIQRTEQGDSAMYLCASSYGDRPPPEAFFGQGTRLTVV.

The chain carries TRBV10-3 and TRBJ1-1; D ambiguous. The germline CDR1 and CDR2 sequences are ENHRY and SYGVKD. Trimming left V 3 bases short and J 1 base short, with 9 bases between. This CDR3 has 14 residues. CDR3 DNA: TGTGCCATCAGTGATACGGATGAGAACACTGAAGCTTTCTTT. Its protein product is CAISDTDENTEAFF.

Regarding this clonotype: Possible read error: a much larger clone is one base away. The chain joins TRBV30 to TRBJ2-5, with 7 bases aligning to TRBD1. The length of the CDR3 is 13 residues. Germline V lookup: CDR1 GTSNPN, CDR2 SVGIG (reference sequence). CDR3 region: CAWRRDSQETPYF. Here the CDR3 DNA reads TGTGCCTGGAGACGGGACAGCCAAGAGACCCCGTACTTC.

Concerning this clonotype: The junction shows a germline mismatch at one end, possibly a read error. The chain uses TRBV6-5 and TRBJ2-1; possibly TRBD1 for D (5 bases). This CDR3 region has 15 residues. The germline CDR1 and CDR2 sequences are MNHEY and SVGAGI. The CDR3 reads CASSTDSPTYDEQFF. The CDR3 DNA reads TGTGCCAGCAGCACAGACAGCCCGACCTACGATGAGCAGTTCTTC.

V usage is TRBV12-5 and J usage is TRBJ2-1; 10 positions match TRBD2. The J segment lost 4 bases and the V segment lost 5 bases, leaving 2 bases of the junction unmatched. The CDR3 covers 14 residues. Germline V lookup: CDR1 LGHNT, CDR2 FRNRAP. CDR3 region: CASGRTSGYNEQFF. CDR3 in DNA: TGTGCTAGTGGTCGGACTAGCGGTTACAATGAGCAGTTCTTC. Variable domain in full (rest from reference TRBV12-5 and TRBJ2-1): DARVTQTPRHKVTEMGQEVTMRCQPILGHNTVFWYRQTMMQGLELLAYFRNRAPLDDSGMPKDRFSAEMPDATLATLKIQPSEPRDSAVYFCASGRTSGYNEQFFGPGTRLTVL.

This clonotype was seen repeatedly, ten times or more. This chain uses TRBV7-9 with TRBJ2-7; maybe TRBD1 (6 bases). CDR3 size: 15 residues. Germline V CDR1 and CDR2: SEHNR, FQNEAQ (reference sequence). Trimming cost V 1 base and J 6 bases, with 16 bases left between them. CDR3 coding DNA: TGTGCCAGCAGCTTAGTGATTGGGGGCCGGGGCGAGCAGTACTTC. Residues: CASSLVIGGRGEQYF.